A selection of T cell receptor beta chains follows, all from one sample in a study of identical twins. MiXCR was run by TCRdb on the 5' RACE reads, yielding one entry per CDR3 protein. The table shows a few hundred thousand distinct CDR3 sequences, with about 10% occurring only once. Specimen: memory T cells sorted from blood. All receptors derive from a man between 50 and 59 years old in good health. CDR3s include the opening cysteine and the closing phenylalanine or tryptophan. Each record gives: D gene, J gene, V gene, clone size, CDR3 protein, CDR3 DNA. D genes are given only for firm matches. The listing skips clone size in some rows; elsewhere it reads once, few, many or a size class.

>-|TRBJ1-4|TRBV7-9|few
CASSLGTATNEKLFF
TGTGCCAGCAGCTTAGGTACAGCAACTAATGAAAAACTGTTTTTT
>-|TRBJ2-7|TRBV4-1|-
CASSQDSTFSYEQYF
TGCGCCAGCAGCCAAGATAGCACTTTCTCCTACGAGCAGTACTTC
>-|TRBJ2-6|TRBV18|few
CASSPPRAGANVLTF
TGTGCCAGCTCACCACCCAGGGCTGGGGCCAACGTCCTGACTTTC
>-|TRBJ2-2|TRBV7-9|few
CASSDSGLPTGELFF
TGTGCCAGCAGCGATTCTGGCCTCCCCACCGGGGAGCTGTTTTTT
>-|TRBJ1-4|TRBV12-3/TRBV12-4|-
CASSTRAEGPRKLFF
TGTGCCAGCAGTACCCGGGCGGAGGGGCCGAGAAAACTGTTTTTT
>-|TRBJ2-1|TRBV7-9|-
CASSSINSEQFF
TGTGCCAGCAGCTCTATTAATAGTGAGCAGTTCTTC
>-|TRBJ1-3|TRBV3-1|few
CASSYGGRLNSGNTIYF
TGTGCCAGCAGCTATGGAGGGCGCCTTAACTCTGGAAACACCATATATTTT
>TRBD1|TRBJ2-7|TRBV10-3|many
CATYPGTGGHYEQYF
TGTGCCACGTACCCTGGGACAGGAGGACACTACGAGCAGTACTTC
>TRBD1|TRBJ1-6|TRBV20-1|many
CSAREANRGANSPLHF
TGCAGTGCTAGAGAAGCTAACAGGGGCGCTAATTCACCCCTCCACTTT
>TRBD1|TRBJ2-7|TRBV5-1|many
CASSSGTGPHEQYF
TGCGCCAGCAGCTCCGGGACAGGGCCTCACGAGCAGTACTTC
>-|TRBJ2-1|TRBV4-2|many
CASSQELATGNNEQFF
TGTGCCAGCAGCCAAGAGCTAGCGACAGGGAACAATGAGCAGTTCTTC
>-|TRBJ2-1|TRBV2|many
CASHWTVGYEQFF
TGTGCCAGTCATTGGACAGTTGGCTATGAGCAGTTCTTC
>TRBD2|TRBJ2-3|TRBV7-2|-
CASSYQAGGRDTQYF
TGTGCCAGCAGCTACCAAGCGGGAGGGCGCGATACGCAGTATTTT
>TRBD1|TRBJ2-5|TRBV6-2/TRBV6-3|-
CASSSGDREVETQYF
TGTGCCAGCAGTTCCGGGGACAGGGAGGTGGAGACCCAGTACTTC
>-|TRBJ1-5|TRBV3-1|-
CASSQMKDQPQHF
TGTGCCAGCAGCCAGATGAAGGATCAGCCCCAGCATTTT
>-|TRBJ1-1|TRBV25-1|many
CASSEVGPQNTEAFF
TGTGCCAGCAGTGAAGTGGGACCGCAGAACACTGAAGCTTTCTTT
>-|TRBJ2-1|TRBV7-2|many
CASSFGGSRNEQFF
TGTGCCAGCAGCTTTGGAGGTAGCAGGAATGAGCAGTTCTTC
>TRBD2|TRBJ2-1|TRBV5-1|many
CASSPRLAGDNEQFF
TGCGCCAGCAGCCCCAGACTAGCGGGGGACAATGAGCAGTTCTTC
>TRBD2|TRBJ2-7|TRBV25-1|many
CGRDYEQYF
TGCGGGAGGGACTACGAGCAGTACTTC
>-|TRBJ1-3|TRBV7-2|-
CASSPQISGNTIYF
TGTGCCAGCAGCCCCCAGATCTCTGGAAACACCATATATTTT
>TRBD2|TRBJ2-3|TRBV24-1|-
CATQLPQGLVLTDTQYF
TGTGCCACCCAACTTCCCCAAGGACTAGTCCTCACAGATACGCAGTATTTT
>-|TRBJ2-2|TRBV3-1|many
CASSRRGRELFF
TGTGCCAGCAGCCGCAGGGGAAGGGAGCTGTTTTTT
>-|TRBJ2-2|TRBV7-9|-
CASSLPNTGELFF
TGTGCCAGCAGCTTACCTAACACCGGGGAGCTGTTTTTT
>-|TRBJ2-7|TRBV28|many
CASDRSGSYEQYF
TGTGCCAGTGACAGGTCGGGGTCCTACGAGCAGTACTTC
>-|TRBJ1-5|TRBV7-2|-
CASSLSRFRAQHF
TGTGCCAGCAGCTTAAGCAGGTTTCGAGCCCAGCATTTT
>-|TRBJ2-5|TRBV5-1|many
CASSLGRADSETQYF
TGCGCCAGCAGCTTGGGTCGGGCAGACTCTGAGACCCAGTACTTC
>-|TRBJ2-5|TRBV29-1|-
CSVEVHGETQYF
TGCAGCGTTGAAGTTCACGGAGAGACCCAGTACTTC
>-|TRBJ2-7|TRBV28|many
CASSGYGTSYEQYF
TGTGCCAGCAGTGGGTATGGGACTTCCTACGAGCAGTACTTC
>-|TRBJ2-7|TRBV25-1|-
CASSESLDEQYF
TGTGCCAGCAGTGAATCACTTGATGAGCAGTACTTC
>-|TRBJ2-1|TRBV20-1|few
CSAREGPNNEQFF
TGCAGTGCTAGGGAGGGGCCCAACAATGAGCAGTTCTTC
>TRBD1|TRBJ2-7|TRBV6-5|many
CASSYSMGQGFYEQYF
TGTGCCAGCAGTTACTCGATGGGACAGGGTTTCTACGAGCAGTACTTC
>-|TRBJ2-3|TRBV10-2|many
CASSEVHLTDTQYF
TGCGCCAGCAGTGAAGTCCATCTGACGGATACGCAGTATTTT
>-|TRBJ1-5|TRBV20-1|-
CSCSRWSNQPQHF
TGCAGCTGCTCAAGGTGGAGCAATCAGCCCCAGCATTTT
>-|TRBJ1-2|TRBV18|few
CASSPRLQGYDGYTF
TGTGCCAGCTCACCACGGTTACAGGGTTACGATGGCTACACCTTC
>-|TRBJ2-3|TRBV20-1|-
CSANSAGSTDTQYF
TGCAGTGCTAATTCGGCGGGGAGCACAGATACGCAGTATTTT
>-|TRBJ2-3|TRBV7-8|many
CASSLGPPGYGTDTQYF
TGTGCCAGCAGCTTAGGTCCGCCCGGGTATGGGACAGATACGCAGTATTTT
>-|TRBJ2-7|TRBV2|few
CASSAVLFSYEQYF
TGTGCCAGCAGTGCGGTGCTCTTCTCCTACGAGCAGTACTTC
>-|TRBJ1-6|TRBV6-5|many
CASSYWLSKGSPLHF
TGTGCCAGCAGTTACTGGCTTTCCAAGGGATCACCCCTCCACTTT
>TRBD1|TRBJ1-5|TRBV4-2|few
CASSQDGGQTNQPQHF
TGTGCCAGCAGCCAAGACGGGGGACAGACCAATCAGCCCCAGCATTTT
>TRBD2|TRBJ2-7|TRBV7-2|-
CASSFSGTPYEQYF
TGTGCCAGCAGCTTTAGCGGGACCCCCTACGAGCAGTACTTC
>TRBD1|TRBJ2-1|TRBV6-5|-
CASSQLAGTGRNEQFF
TGTGCCAGCAGTCAACTCGCCGGGACAGGACGCAATGAGCAGTTCTTC
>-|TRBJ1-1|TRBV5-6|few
CASSLQGGWNTEAFF
TGTGCCAGCAGCTTGCAAGGGGGATGGAACACTGAAGCTTTCTTT
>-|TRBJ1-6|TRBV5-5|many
CASSPGRGAYNSPLHF
TGTGCCAGCAGCCCTGGACGGGGGGCCTATAATTCACCCCTCCACTTT
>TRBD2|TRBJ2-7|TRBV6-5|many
CASSYWLPEAGSSYEQYF
TGTGCCAGCAGTTACTGGTTACCCGAAGCGGGATCGAGTTACGAGCAGTACTTC
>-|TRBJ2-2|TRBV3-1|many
CASTLGGANTGELFF
TGTGCCAGCACCCTGGGGGGCGCGAACACCGGGGAGCTGTTTTTT
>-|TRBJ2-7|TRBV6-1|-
CASSPGTDYKQYF
TGTGCCAGCAGCCCCGGGACCGACTACAAGCAGTACTTC
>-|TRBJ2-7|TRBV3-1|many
CASSQGPWDEQYF
TGTGCCAGCAGCCAAGGCCCCTGGGACGAGCAGTACTTC
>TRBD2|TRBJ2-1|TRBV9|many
CASSFLAGGFNEQFF
TGTGCCAGCAGCTTCCTCGCGGGAGGGTTTAATGAGCAGTTCTTC
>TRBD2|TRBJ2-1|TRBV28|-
CASVRLAVYNEQFF
TGTGCCAGTGTAAGACTAGCGGTCTACAATGAGCAGTTCTTC
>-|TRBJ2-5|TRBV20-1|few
CSARDGKETGRAQYF
TGCAGTGCTAGAGATGGGAAAGAGACAGGCCGGGCCCAGTACTTC
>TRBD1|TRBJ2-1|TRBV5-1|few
CASSYRQGDEQFF
TGCGCCAGCAGCTATCGACAGGGGGATGAGCAGTTCTTC
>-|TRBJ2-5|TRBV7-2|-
CASSQMGGAETQYF
TGTGCCAGCAGCCAAATGGGGGGAGCGGAGACCCAGTACTTC
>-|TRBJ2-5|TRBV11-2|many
CASSLRINQETQYF
TGTGCCAGCAGCCTACGGATTAATCAAGAGACCCAGTACTTC
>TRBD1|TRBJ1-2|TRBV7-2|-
CASSPGQGAYVYGYTF
TGTGCCAGCAGCCCCGGACAGGGGGCTTATGTTTATGGCTACACCTTC
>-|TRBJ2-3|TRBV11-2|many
CASTTLRGRTSTDTQYF
TGTGCCAGCACCACCCTCCGGGGCCGGACTAGCACAGATACGCAGTATTTT
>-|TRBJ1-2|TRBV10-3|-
CAISEDRYGYTF
TGTGCCATCAGTGAGGACAGATATGGCTACACCTTC
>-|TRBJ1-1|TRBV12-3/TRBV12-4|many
CASSFQGPDLAFF
TGTGCCAGCAGTTTTCAGGGGCCAGACCTAGCTTTCTTT
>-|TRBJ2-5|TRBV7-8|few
CASSPQSLGFQETQYF
TGTGCCAGCAGTCCTCAATCGTTGGGCTTCCAAGAGACCCAGTACTTC
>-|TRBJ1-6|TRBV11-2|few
CASSLDRGAAFSPLHF
TGTGCCAGCAGCTTAGATCGGGGGGCAGCGTTTTCACCCCTCCACTTT